These T cell receptor beta chains were read from a single sample in a study of T cell repertoires in cytomegalovirus infection. One entry per CDR3 protein, called by TCRdb with MiXCR from the reads. The sample consists of under 250,000 distinct CDR3 sequences, 6.5% of them appearing once. Sequencing used PBMCs. The receptors were gathered from a human donor in good health (CMV status not recorded). Some clones in this sample may be carry-over from other donors' samples. CDR3s include the opening cysteine and the closing phenylalanine or tryptophan. A D gene is named only where the DNA matches it firmly. Clone size is given for some rows only: seen once, a few or many times, or a class if the clone is expanded.

d_gene: .
v_gene: TRBV7-3
abundance: .
j_gene: TRBJ1-6
CDR3aa: CASSRNGDSSYNSPLHF
CDR3nt: TGTGCCAGCAGCCGAAACGGCGACAGCTCCTATAATTCACCCCTCCACTTT

d_gene: .
v_gene: TRBV29-1
abundance: many
j_gene: TRBJ1-2
CDR3aa: CSVKRGYGYTF
CDR3nt: TGCAGCGTCAAACGGGGCTATGGCTACACCTTC

d_gene: .
v_gene: TRBV20-1
abundance: .
j_gene: TRBJ1-4
CDR3aa: CSARDPAPGKLFF
CDR3nt: TGCAGTGCTAGAGATCCCGCCCCTGGGAAACTGTTTTTT

d_gene: .
v_gene: TRBV29-1
abundance: many
j_gene: TRBJ2-2
CDR3aa: CSAQDTTGELFF
CDR3nt: TGCAGCGCCCAGGACACCACCGGGGAGCTGTTTTTT

d_gene: .
v_gene: TRBV3-1
abundance: many
j_gene: TRBJ1-6
CDR3aa: CASSQGFQGGGPLHF
CDR3nt: TGTGCCAGCAGCCAAGGGTTCCAGGGCGGTGGTCCCCTCCACTTT

d_gene: .
v_gene: TRBV7-2
abundance: many
j_gene: TRBJ1-2
CDR3aa: CASSLELPYGYTF
CDR3nt: TGTGCCAGCAGCTTAGAATTGCCCTATGGCTACACCTTC

d_gene: .
v_gene: TRBV20-1
abundance: many
j_gene: TRBJ1-2
CDR3aa: CSAPDQTAGRYTF
CDR3nt: TGCAGTGCTCCCGATCAAACCGCGGGACGCTACACCTTC

d_gene: TRBD1
v_gene: TRBV23-1
abundance: many
j_gene: TRBJ2-6
CDR3aa: CASKKRDRGLGANVLTF
CDR3nt: TGCGCCAGCAAAAAGAGGGACAGGGGGCTTGGGGCCAACGTCCTGACTTTC

d_gene: .
v_gene: TRBV7-3
abundance: many
j_gene: TRBJ2-2
CDR3aa: CASSYRDSGELFF
CDR3nt: TGTGCCAGCAGCTACAGGGATTCCGGGGAGCTGTTTTTT

d_gene: .
v_gene: TRBV7-2
abundance: many
j_gene: TRBJ2-7
CDR3aa: CASSLEPSSYEQYF
CDR3nt: TGTGCCAGCAGCTTAGAACCCAGCTCCTACGAGCAGTACTTC

d_gene: TRBD1
v_gene: TRBV29-1
abundance: many
j_gene: TRBJ2-5
CDR3aa: CSARGPQETQYF
CDR3nt: TGCAGCGCGAGGGGGCCACAAGAGACCCAGTACTTC

d_gene: .
v_gene: TRBV11-1
abundance: many
j_gene: TRBJ1-6
CDR3aa: CASSSVGGTPLHF
CDR3nt: TGTGCCAGCAGCTCGGTGGGGGGAACACCCCTCCACTTT

d_gene: .
v_gene: TRBV7-2
abundance: many
j_gene: TRBJ2-7
CDR3aa: CASSRREGPSYEQYF
CDR3nt: TGTGCCAGCAGCCGGAGGGAAGGGCCCTCCTACGAGCAGTACTTC

d_gene: .
v_gene: TRBV27
abundance: many
j_gene: TRBJ1-2
CDR3aa: CASSLQASTLSGYTF
CDR3nt: TGTGCCAGCAGTTTACAGGCCTCGACTCTCAGTGGCTACACCTTC

d_gene: .
v_gene: TRBV2
abundance: few
j_gene: TRBJ2-3
CDR3aa: CASSEFQGPDTQYF
CDR3nt: TGTGCCAGCAGTGAATTTCAGGGCCCAGATACGCAGTATTTT

d_gene: .
v_gene: TRBV4-2
abundance: few
j_gene: TRBJ1-1
CDR3aa: CASSQGVNTEAFF
CDR3nt: TGTGCCAGCAGCCAGGGGGTCAACACTGAAGCTTTCTTT

d_gene: .
v_gene: TRBV7-2
abundance: many
j_gene: TRBJ1-1
CDR3aa: CASSLGDGNTEAFF
CDR3nt: TGTGCCAGCAGCTTAGGGGACGGGAACACTGAAGCTTTCTTT

d_gene: .
v_gene: TRBV29-1
abundance: .
j_gene: TRBJ1-2
CDR3aa: CSVPTIYGYTF
CDR3nt: TGCAGCGTACCGACAATCTATGGCTACACCTTC

d_gene: .
v_gene: TRBV7-2
abundance: many
j_gene: TRBJ1-1
CDR3aa: CASSLRGLGGNTEAFF
CDR3nt: TGTGCCAGCAGCTTAAGGGGGTTAGGGGGGAACACTGAAGCTTTCTTT

d_gene: .
v_gene: TRBV20-1
abundance: many
j_gene: TRBJ1-1
CDR3aa: CSAREDIREAFF
CDR3nt: TGCAGTGCTAGAGAAGACATCCGTGAAGCTTTCTTT

d_gene: .
v_gene: TRBV20-1
abundance: .
j_gene: TRBJ1-2
CDR3aa: CSARGQNLYGYTF
CDR3nt: TGCAGTGCTAGAGGACAGAATCTTTATGGCTACACCTTC

d_gene: TRBD1
v_gene: TRBV7-2
abundance: many
j_gene: TRBJ1-2
CDR3aa: CASSSSDRAGGYTF
CDR3nt: TGTGCCAGCAGCTCATCGGACAGGGCCGGGGGCTACACCTTC

d_gene: .
v_gene: TRBV19
abundance: many
j_gene: TRBJ2-1
CDR3aa: CASGTGWEQFF
CDR3nt: TGTGCCAGTGGAACAGGGTGGGAGCAGTTCTTC

d_gene: .
v_gene: TRBV5-1
abundance: many
j_gene: TRBJ2-1
CDR3aa: CASSLGQQYNEQFF
CDR3nt: TGCGCCAGCAGCCTTGGACAGCAATACAATGAGCAGTTCTTC

d_gene: .
v_gene: TRBV7-2
abundance: many
j_gene: TRBJ1-4
CDR3aa: CASTLHGEKLFF
CDR3nt: TGTGCCAGCACCCTCCACGGAGAAAAACTGTTTTTT

d_gene: .
v_gene: TRBV4-2
abundance: many
j_gene: TRBJ1-1
CDR3aa: CASSPQGSNTEAFF
CDR3nt: TGTGCCAGCAGCCCGCAGGGGTCGAACACTGAAGCTTTCTTT